Listed below are T cell receptor beta chains from one sample, sequenced in a study of shared clonotypes between healthy human individuals. Repertoires were generated with immunoSEQ multiplex PCR, while TCRdb's copy carries only in-frame clones and drops some. This table holds around 1.5 million clones, approximately 98% found once. The sample taken for sequencing was naive CD4+ T cells sorted from blood. These receptor sequences come from a young man in good health. The CDR3 runs from the conserved cysteine through the conserved F or W. Fields, in order: clone size, J gene, D gene, V gene, CDR3 DNA, CDR3 protein. The D gene is left open where the match is weak. Where a row states a size, it is once, few, many or the class of an expanded clone; other rows omit it.

abundance: .
j_gene: TRBJ2-5
d_gene: TRBD1
v_gene: TRBV5-1
CDR3nt: TGCGCCAGCAGCTCGGGACAGCCCCAAGAGACCCAGTACTTC
CDR3aa: CASSSGQPQETQYF

abundance: .
j_gene: TRBJ2-5
d_gene: .
v_gene: TRBV7-9
CDR3nt: TGTGCCAGCAGCCCGACCCTAAACAGTTTGGGAACCCAAGAGACCCAGTACTTC
CDR3aa: CASSPTLNSLGTQETQYF

abundance: once
j_gene: TRBJ2-1
d_gene: .
v_gene: TRBV28
CDR3nt: TGTGCCAGCACTACTGTTTTTGGGAATGAGCAGTTCTTC
CDR3aa: CASTTVFGNEQFF

abundance: .
j_gene: TRBJ2-7
d_gene: .
v_gene: TRBV7-3
CDR3nt: TGTGCCAGCAGCTTCCCGGGCTACGAGCAGTACTTC
CDR3aa: CASSFPGYEQYF

abundance: .
j_gene: TRBJ1-5
d_gene: .
v_gene: TRBV19
CDR3nt: TGTGCCAGTAGTATTAACTCAGGAAGCCTAATCGGCAATCAGCCCCAGCATTTT
CDR3aa: CASSINSGSLIGNQPQHF

abundance: .
j_gene: TRBJ2-3
d_gene: TRBD2
v_gene: TRBV18
CDR3nt: TGTGCCAGCTCACTACGACTAGCGGGAGGATCAACAGATACGCAGTATTTT
CDR3aa: CASSLRLAGGSTDTQYF

abundance: .
j_gene: TRBJ2-1
d_gene: .
v_gene: TRBV21-1
CDR3nt: TGTGCCAGCAGCAAAACAGGGTTGGTCAATGAGCAGTTCTTC
CDR3aa: CASSKTGLVNEQFF

abundance: .
j_gene: TRBJ2-5
d_gene: TRBD2
v_gene: TRBV15
CDR3nt: TGTGCCACCAGCAAAGGACTAGCGGGAGTTTTGTCTATATGGGAGACCCAGTACTTC
CDR3aa: CATSKGLAGVLSIWETQYF

abundance: .
j_gene: TRBJ2-1
d_gene: .
v_gene: TRBV11-3
CDR3nt: TGTGCCAGCAGCTCGGGCGGGGCTAGTATCTACAATGAGCAGTTCTTC
CDR3aa: CASSSGGASIYNEQFF

abundance: .
j_gene: TRBJ2-7
d_gene: .
v_gene: TRBV7-9
CDR3nt: TGTGCCAGCAGCGCGACACGTAACTACGAGCAGTACTTC
CDR3aa: CASSATRNYEQYF

abundance: .
j_gene: TRBJ2-7
d_gene: TRBD2
v_gene: TRBV18
CDR3nt: TGTGCCAGCTCAGGGACTAGCGGGAGCTCCTACGAGCAGTACTTC
CDR3aa: CASSGTSGSSYEQYF

abundance: .
j_gene: TRBJ1-2
d_gene: .
v_gene: TRBV19
CDR3nt: TGTGCCAGTAGTATTTCAAAACTCTATGGCTACACCTTC
CDR3aa: CASSISKLYGYTF

abundance: .
j_gene: TRBJ1-5
d_gene: TRBD1
v_gene: TRBV7-8
CDR3nt: TGTGCCAGCAGCGCAACTACAGGGGTCGGTCAGCCCCAGCATTTT
CDR3aa: CASSATTGVGQPQHF

abundance: .
j_gene: TRBJ1-5
d_gene: .
v_gene: TRBV19
CDR3nt: TGTGCCAGTAATCCGCTCTTTAGCAATCAGCCCCAGCATTTT
CDR3aa: CASNPLFSNQPQHF

abundance: .
j_gene: TRBJ1-2
d_gene: .
v_gene: TRBV5-6
CDR3nt: TGTGCCAGCAGCTTGGGTCTAGTGCCCGATGGCTACACCTTC
CDR3aa: CASSLGLVPDGYTF

abundance: once
j_gene: TRBJ2-7
d_gene: .
v_gene: TRBV6-5
CDR3nt: TGTGCCAGCAGTTACAGGGGTTGGGAGTACTTC
CDR3aa: CASSYRGWEYF

abundance: .
j_gene: TRBJ1-2
d_gene: .
v_gene: TRBV7-6
CDR3nt: TGTGCCAGCAGCTACCGGGACAAGGACTATGGCTACACCTTC
CDR3aa: CASSYRDKDYGYTF

abundance: .
j_gene: TRBJ1-5
d_gene: .
v_gene: TRBV5-1
CDR3nt: TGCGCCAGCAGCTCCGGACAGATAGATCAGCCCCAGCATTTT
CDR3aa: CASSSGQIDQPQHF

abundance: .
j_gene: TRBJ2-3
d_gene: TRBD1
v_gene: TRBV27
CDR3nt: TGTGCCAGCAGTTTCCGAGACAGGGCGGAAGACGATACGCAGTATTTT
CDR3aa: CASSFRDRAEDDTQYF

abundance: .
j_gene: TRBJ2-1
d_gene: TRBD2
v_gene: TRBV7-2
CDR3nt: TGTGCCAGCAGCTTAGTTATAGCGGGAGGGTATGAGCAGTTCTTC
CDR3aa: CASSLVIAGGYEQFF

abundance: .
j_gene: TRBJ1-1
d_gene: .
v_gene: TRBV5-1
CDR3nt: TGCGCCAGCAGCTTGACAGGACAGTCTGAAGCTTTCTTT
CDR3aa: CASSLTGQSEAFF

abundance: .
j_gene: TRBJ2-1
d_gene: TRBD2
v_gene: TRBV9
CDR3nt: TGTGCCAGCAGCCCCTGGACTAGCGGGAGAGGGCATGAGCAGTTCTTC
CDR3aa: CASSPWTSGRGHEQFF

abundance: once
j_gene: TRBJ2-5
d_gene: TRBD1
v_gene: TRBV11-1
CDR3nt: TGTGCCAGCAGCTCGCCCGGGACAGGGGGCGCCGGGACCCAGTACTTC
CDR3aa: CASSSPGTGGAGTQYF

abundance: .
j_gene: TRBJ1-2
d_gene: .
v_gene: TRBV10-3
CDR3nt: TGTGCCATCAGTGAGAGAAGAGGGAACGAACTCGGCTACACCTTC
CDR3aa: CAISERRGNELGYTF

abundance: .
j_gene: TRBJ2-5
d_gene: TRBD2
v_gene: TRBV11-2
CDR3nt: TGTGCCAGCAGCTCCGGGACTAGCGGGCACCAAGAGACCCAGTACTTC
CDR3aa: CASSSGTSGHQETQYF

abundance: .
j_gene: TRBJ2-7
d_gene: TRBD2
v_gene: TRBV5-1
CDR3nt: TGCGCCAGCAGCTTAGCGGGAGGGCCCCTTGCCTACGAGCAGTACTTC
CDR3aa: CASSLAGGPLAYEQYF

abundance: .
j_gene: TRBJ1-1
d_gene: .
v_gene: TRBV7-9
CDR3nt: TGTGCCAGCAATGTCCGGGGGCCCACTGAAGCTTTCTTT
CDR3aa: CASNVRGPTEAFF